Listed here are 27 T cell receptor beta chains from one sample, sequenced in a study of blood T cell repertoires in COVID-19. Using immunoSEQ multiplex PCR, the repertoire was profiled, and TCRdb retains in-frame clones only, with some absent. The table records about 330,000 clones, around 87% of them present only once. The sample was PBMCs or T cells enriched from blood (not recorded which). The receptors come from a woman in her twenties or thirties who had recovered from COVID-19.

This sequence joins TRBV7-2 and TRBJ2-1, with 7 bases identical to TRBD2. Germline V gene sequence: CDR1 SGHTA, CDR2 FQGNSA. CDR3 length: 16 amino acids. V lost 1 base to trimming and J lost 3 bases; unmatched junction nucleotides: 6. The CDR3 sequence: CASSLVGSSGYNEQFF. CDR3 in DNA: TGTGCCAGCAGCTTAGTGGGGTCTAGCGGCTACAATGAGCAGTTCTTC.

The chain recombines TRBV5-1 with TRBJ1-1, with 7 bases that match TRBD1. V dropped 3 bases and J dropped 9; count of bases not matched to a gene: 20. This CDR3 region has 17 residues. The germline gives CDR1 SGHRS, CDR2 YFSETQ. This chain's CDR3 is CASSWGRTDRERSQAFF. The CDR3 bases are TGCGCCAGCAGCTGGGGCCGTACCGACAGGGAAAGATCTCAAGCTTTCTTT.

V and J are TRBV7-2 and TRBJ1-2, with a weak D call TRBD1 (6 bases). Germline assignment: CDR1 SGHTA and CDR2 FQGNSA. This CDR3 has 13 amino acids. V was pared by 3 bases and J by 2 bases, with 7 bases between. This CDR3 is CASSFRGNYGYTF. The CDR3 DNA reads TGTGCCAGCAGCTTCAGGGGAAACTATGGCTACACCTTC. The whole variable domain, filled in from reference TRBV7-2 and TRBJ1-2, reads GAGVSQSPSNKVTEKGKDVELRCDPISGHTALYWYRQSLGQGLEFLIYFQGNSAPDKSGLPSDRFSAERTGGSVSTLTIQRTQQEDSAVYLCASSFRGNYGYTFGSGTRLTVV.

The chain is built from TRBV5-1 and TRBJ2-7; TRBD1 aligns across 9 bases. The ends lost 3 bases at V and 5 bases at J; junction bases unmatched: 12. In germline, CDR1 is SGHRS, CDR2 YFSETQ. The CDR3 runs 16 residues. Here the CDR3 reads CASSSQPGQGANEQYF. The CDR3 DNA is TGCGCCAGCAGCTCCCAACCGGGACAGGGTGCCAACGAGCAGTACTTC.

This chain uses TRBV7-2 with TRBJ2-7; 10 bases line up with TRBD1. This CDR3 has 14 amino acids. Germline CDR1 SGHTA, CDR2 FQGNSA. J gave up 4 bases and V 3 bases, and 3 bases lay outside the gene matches. The CDR3 spells CASSFRTGGYEQYF. The CDR3 coding sequence is TGTGCCAGCAGCTTCCGGACAGGGGGTTACGAGCAGTACTTC. The variable domain in full, with the rest retrieved from reference TRBV7-2 and TRBJ2-7, is GAGVSQSPSNKVTEKGKDVELRCDPISGHTALYWYRQSLGQGLEFLIYFQGNSAPDKSGLPSDRFSAERTGGSVSTLTIQRTQQEDSAVYLCASSFRTGGYEQYFGPGTRLTVT.

This chain links TRBV7-2 with TRBJ1-2, with 7 positions matching TRBD1. CDR1 is SGHTA, CDR2 FQGNSA, per germline. V shed 0 bases and J 5 bases; nucleotides not matched to a gene: 3. CDR3 length: 14 residues. CDR3 nucleotides: TGTGCCAGCAGCTTAGCCAGGGGGGAATATGGCTACACCTTC. Protein: CASSLARGEYGYTF.

This chain links TRBV18 with TRBJ1-1; D might be TRBD1 (5 bases). V lost 5 bases and J lost 5, with 12 bases in between. Germline CDR1 is KGHSH and CDR2 is LQKENI. The CDR3 extends over 13 amino acids. CDR3 bases: TGTGCCAGCTCAGATGCAGGGTGGACTGAAGCTTTCTTT. This codes for CASSDAGWTEAFF.

This chain connects TRBV4-1 to TRBJ1-2; D is unresolved. CDR1 is MGHRA and CDR2 is YSYEKL in the germline V gene. Trimming took off 6 bases at V and 2 bases at J, with 10 bases between the two ends. This CDR3 has 13 residues. The CDR3 sequence is CASREGLNYGYTF. The CDR3, as DNA: TGCGCCAGCAGGGAGGGTCTGAACTATGGCTACACCTTC.

Concerning this clone: One end of the junction is discordant with germline, which a read error may explain. The gene calls are TRBV10-2 and TRBJ1-6; TRBD1 aligns across 11 bases. The CDR3 has 14 amino acids. Germline V gene lookup returns CDR1 WSHSY and CDR2 SAAADI. This CDR3 reads CAGSPGTGGSPLHF. The CDR3 nucleotides are TGCGCCGGCAGTCCAGGGACAGGGGGGTCACCCCTCCACTTT.

The chain links TRBV11-2 to TRBJ2-5; D is perhaps TRBD1 (6 bases). The CDR3 covers 17 residues. V lost 6 bases, J lost 4 bases, and 24 bases lay in between. Per germline, CDR1 SGHAT and CDR2 FQNNGV. CDR3 sequence reads: CASRSTTNRVIGETQYF. The DNA for the CDR3 is TGTGCCAGCAGGTCCACGACCAACAGGGTAATTGGAGAGACCCAGTACTTC.

The CDR3 region is CASGGGAILSTDTQYF. In DNA, the CDR3 is TGTGCCAGCGGCGGGGGGGCCATCCTAAGCACAGATACGCAGTATTTT. The chain uses TRBV28 and TRBJ2-3; 9 bases are a match to TRBD2. The trim removed 8 bases at V and 0 bases at J, leaving 9 bases unmatched. Germline V lookup: CDR1 MDHEN, CDR2 SYDVKM. The length of the CDR3 is 16 residues.

The chain uses TRBV6-1 and TRBJ1-6, with D perhaps matching TRBD1 (6 bases). The CDR3 covers 15 residues. V lost 2 bases to trimming and J lost 10 bases, with 15 bases between them. Germline lookup yields CDR1 MNHNS and CDR2 SASEGT. The CDR3 bases are TGTGCCAGCAGTGAAAATAGGGCAGGGGTATCACCCCTCCACTTT. Protein: CASSENRAGVSPLHF.

This chain connects TRBV5-8 to TRBJ2-2, with D unclear. Germline V CDR1 and CDR2: SGHTS, YDEGEE. V was cut by 1 base and J by 7 bases, with 14 bases left in between. The CDR3 is made up of 15 amino acids. The CDR3 loop is CASSLSAAHRGELFF. The CDR3, as DNA: TGTGCCAGCAGCTTGTCGGCAGCGCACCGCGGGGAGCTGTTTTTT.

V and J are TRBV12-5 and TRBJ1-2; TRBD1 might be the D (6 bases). The CDR3 covers 12 residues. Trimming shortened V by 7 bases and J by 8 bases, and 14 bases separated the two germline ends. Germline V gene sequence: CDR1 LGHNT, CDR2 FRNRAP. The CDR3: CASALDSRGYTF. In nucleotides, the CDR3 is TGTGCTAGTGCCTTGGACAGTCGAGGCTACACCTTC.

The CDR3 region has the DNA TGCGCCAGCAGTCCTGGGACTAGCGGGGGAGTTGAGCAGTTCTTC. It yields the protein CASSPGTSGGVEQFF. This sequence joins TRBV10-1 and TRBJ2-1; TRBD2 matches at 14 bases. The germline V gene has CDR1 WNHNN and CDR2 SYGVQD (reference sequence). This CDR3 is 15 amino acids long. J was trimmed by 9 bases and V by 5 bases; bases with no gene match: 6.

This clone was detected once. The chain combines TRBV6-1 with TRBJ2-6; no firm D call. The CDR3 totals 14 residues. Per the germline V gene, CDR1 is MNHNS and CDR2 is SASEGT. V lost 10 bases and J 0 bases, leaving 10 bases between the germline ends. DNA for the CDR3: TGTGCCACCGACATCCGCTCTGGGGCCAACGTCCTGACTTTC. It yields the protein CATDIRSGANVLTF.

The J gene is TRBJ2-2, the V gene TRBV29-1; weak D call: TRBD1 (6 bases). CDR3 length: 15 residues. Looked up from germline, CDR1 is SQVTM and CDR2 is ANQGSEA. Trimming shortened V by 4 bases and J by 1 base, and 13 bases separated the two germline ends. CDR3 DNA sequence: TGCAGCGTTGGATTCGAGGGGGTGAACACCGGGGAGCTGTTTTTT. It codes for CSVGFEGVNTGELFF.

V and J are TRBV6-1 and TRBJ1-5; D perhaps matches TRBD1 (6 bases). The V end was cut by 3 bases, the J end by 2 bases, with 14 bases between. From germline, CDR1 is MNHNS and CDR2 SASEGT. This CDR3 comprises 16 residues. CDR3 in amino acids: CASSENQGYRNQPQHF. DNA for the CDR3: TGTGCCAGCAGTGAGAATCAGGGGTATCGCAATCAGCCCCAGCATTTT.

The rearrangement uses TRBV7-9 and TRBJ2-3, with TRBD1 matching over 7 bases. CDR3 length equals 14 residues. V lost 5 bases to trimming and J lost 4 bases; unmatched junction nucleotides: 6. Germline-derived CDR1 and CDR2 are SEHNR and FQNEAQ (reference sequence). For the CDR3, the DNA is TGTGCCAGCAGCCGAACAGGGGCGGCAGATACGCAGTATTTT. Residues: CASSRTGAADTQYF.

This chain links TRBV6-1 with TRBJ1-1; no reliable D call. The CDR3 runs 15 residues. V was cut by 2 bases and J by 2 bases, with 12 bases left in between. Germline values: CDR1 MNHNS, CDR2 SASEGT. CDR3 sequence (DNA): TGTGCCAGCAGTGAACGTGGAGGAACCAACACTGAAGCTTTCTTT. This sequence encodes CASSERGGTNTEAFF.

The chain is built from TRBV4-2 and TRBJ1-4; 11 bases fit TRBD1. After removal of 1 base from V and 10 bases from J, the junction contained 2 bases not matched to a gene. The CDR3 runs 14 residues. CDR1 is LGHNA, CDR2 YNFKEQ, per germline. The CDR3 spells CASSQAGTGGKLFF. CDR3 nucleotide sequence: TGTGCCAGCAGCCAAGCAGGGACAGGGGGAAAACTGTTTTTT.

This clone was found once. The rearrangement uses TRBV2 and TRBJ1-1; 7 nucleotides line up with TRBD1. Germline V gene lookup returns CDR1 SNHLY and CDR2 FYNNEI. V lost 6 bases and J lost 1; bases outside the gene matches: 8. This CDR3 region has 15 residues. The CDR3 nucleotides are TGTGCCAGCAGAAGACAGGGCGGTGGGAACACTGAAGCTTTCTTT. Translating it yields CASRRQGGGNTEAFF.

This clone was detected ten times or more. V and J are TRBV11-2 and TRBJ2-1; TRBD1 agrees at 12 bases. V was clipped by 1 base and J by 4 bases; unmatched bases: 8. The CDR3 extends over 18 amino acids. The germline CDR1 and CDR2 sequences are SGHAT and FQNNGV. For the CDR3, the DNA is TGTGCCAGCAGCTTAGTATTTGGGACAGGGGGCTCTTACAATGAGCAGTTCTTC. Its protein product is CASSLVFGTGGSYNEQFF.

The rearrangement links TRBV19 to TRBJ1-2; TRBD1 aligns across 8 bases. V dropped 5 bases and J dropped 8; count of bases not matched to a gene: 4. Germline-derived CDR1 and CDR2 are LNHDA and SQIVND (reference sequence). This CDR3 comprises 12 residues. CDR3 DNA sequence: TGTGCCAGTAGTCGGACAGGGAGCGGCTACACCTTC. Encoded protein: CASSRTGSGYTF.

The chain uses TRBV7-2 and TRBJ1-3; unclear D gene. The length of the CDR3 is 15 residues. Trimming cost V 5 bases and J 0 bases, with 11 bases left between them. From germline, CDR1 is SGHTA and CDR2 FQGNSA. The CDR3: CASSPRLSSGNTIYF. The CDR3 DNA reads as TGTGCCAGCAGCCCCCGGTTGAGCTCTGGAAACACCATATATTTT.

The rearrangement links TRBV6-5 to TRBJ1-2; 8 bases are shared with TRBD1. This CDR3 is built from 14 residues. Per the germline V gene, CDR1 is MNHEY and CDR2 is SVGAGI. The V and J ends lost 7 bases and 4 bases, in that order; junction bases with no gene match: 8. CDR3 sequence (DNA): TGTGCCAGCACGAGGGACAGGTCGGGCTATGGCTACACCTTC. Its translation is CASTRDRSGYGYTF.

The rearrangement uses TRBV24-1 and TRBJ1-1; D not certain. This CDR3 spans 13 amino acids. Germline lookup yields CDR1 KGHDR and CDR2 SFDVKD. V shed 1 base and J shed 4 bases, with 6 bases lying between them. CDR3 nucleotide sequence: TGTGCCACCAGTGATTTTTCGGGCACTGAAGCTTTCTTT. It encodes CATSDFSGTEAFF.